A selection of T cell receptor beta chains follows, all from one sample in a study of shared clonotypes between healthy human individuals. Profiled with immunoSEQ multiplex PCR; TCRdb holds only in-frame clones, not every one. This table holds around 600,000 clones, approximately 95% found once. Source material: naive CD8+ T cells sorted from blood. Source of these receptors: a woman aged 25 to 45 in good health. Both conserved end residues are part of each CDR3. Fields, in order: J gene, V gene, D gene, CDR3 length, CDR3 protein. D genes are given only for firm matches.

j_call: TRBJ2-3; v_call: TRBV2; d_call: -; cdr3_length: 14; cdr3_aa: CASSGPLGGDTQYF
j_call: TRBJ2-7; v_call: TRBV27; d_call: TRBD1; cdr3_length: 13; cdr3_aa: CASGGTGGYEQYF
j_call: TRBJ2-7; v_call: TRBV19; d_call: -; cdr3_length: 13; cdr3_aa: CASSITLSYEQYF
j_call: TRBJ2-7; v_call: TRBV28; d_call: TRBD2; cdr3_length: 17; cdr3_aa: CASSLGLAATSGYEQYF
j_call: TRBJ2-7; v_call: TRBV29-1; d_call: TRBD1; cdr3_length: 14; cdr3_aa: CSVETGQGPVEQYF
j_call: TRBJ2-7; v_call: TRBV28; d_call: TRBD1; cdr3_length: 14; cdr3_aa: CASSIYRGAYEQYF
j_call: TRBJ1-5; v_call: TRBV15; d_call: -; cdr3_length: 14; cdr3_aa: CATSTQQGNQPQHF
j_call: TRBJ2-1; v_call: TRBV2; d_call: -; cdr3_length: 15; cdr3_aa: CASSERAARNNEQFF
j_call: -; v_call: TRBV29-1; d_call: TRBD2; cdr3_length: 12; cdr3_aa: CSVKLAGDEQYF
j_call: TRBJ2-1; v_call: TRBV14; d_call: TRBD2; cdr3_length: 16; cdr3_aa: CASSQDRREGRDEQFF
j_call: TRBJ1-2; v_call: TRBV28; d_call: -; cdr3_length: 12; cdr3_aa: CASSWDRDGYTF
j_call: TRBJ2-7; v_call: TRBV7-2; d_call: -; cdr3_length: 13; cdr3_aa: CASSSPWAYEQYF
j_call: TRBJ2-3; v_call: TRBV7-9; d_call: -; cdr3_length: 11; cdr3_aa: CASSFDPTRYF
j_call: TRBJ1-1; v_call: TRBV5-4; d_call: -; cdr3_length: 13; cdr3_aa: CASSFQTNTEAFF
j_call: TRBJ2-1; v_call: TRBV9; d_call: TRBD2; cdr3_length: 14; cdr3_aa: CASSASSGSNEQFF
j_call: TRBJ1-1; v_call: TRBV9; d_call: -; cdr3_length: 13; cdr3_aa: CASNDRLNTEAFF
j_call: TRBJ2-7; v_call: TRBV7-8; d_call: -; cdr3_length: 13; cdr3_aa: CASAEVPDYEQYF
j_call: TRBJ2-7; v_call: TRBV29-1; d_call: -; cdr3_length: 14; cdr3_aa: CSVEFRGPSYEQYF
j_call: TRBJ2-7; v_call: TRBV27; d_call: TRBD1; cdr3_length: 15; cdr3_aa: CASSFQTGAGYEQYF
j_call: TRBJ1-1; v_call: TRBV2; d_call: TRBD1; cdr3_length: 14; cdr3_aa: CASSYRGVNTEAFF
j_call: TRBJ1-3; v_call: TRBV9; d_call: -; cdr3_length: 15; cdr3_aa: CASSAGRSSGNTIYF
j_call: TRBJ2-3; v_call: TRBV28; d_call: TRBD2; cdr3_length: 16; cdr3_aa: CASTKSIAGWIDTQYF
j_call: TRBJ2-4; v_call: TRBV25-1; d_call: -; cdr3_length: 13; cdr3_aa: CASSPRGPFLQYF
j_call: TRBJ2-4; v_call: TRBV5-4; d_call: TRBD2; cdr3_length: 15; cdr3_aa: CASSFRGGAGNTQYF
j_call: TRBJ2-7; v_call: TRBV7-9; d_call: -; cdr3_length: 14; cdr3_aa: CASSNPGTQYEQYF
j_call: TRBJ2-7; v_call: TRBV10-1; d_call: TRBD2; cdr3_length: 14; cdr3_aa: CASSDGGSVNEQYF
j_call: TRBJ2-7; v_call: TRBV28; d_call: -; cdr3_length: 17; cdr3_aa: CASSFPSPDTFSYEQYF
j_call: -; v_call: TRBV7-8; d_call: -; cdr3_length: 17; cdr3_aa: CASSLVSQTEYTYEQYF
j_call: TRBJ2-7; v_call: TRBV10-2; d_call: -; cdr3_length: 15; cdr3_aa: CATAGAGETSYEQYF
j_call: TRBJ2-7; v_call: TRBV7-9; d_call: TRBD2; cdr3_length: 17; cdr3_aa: CASSPGTSGPLRYEQYF
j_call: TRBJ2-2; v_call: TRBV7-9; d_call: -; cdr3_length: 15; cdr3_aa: CASLRRGDGTGELFF
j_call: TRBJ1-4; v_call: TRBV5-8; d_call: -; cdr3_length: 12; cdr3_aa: CASSPAGEKLFF
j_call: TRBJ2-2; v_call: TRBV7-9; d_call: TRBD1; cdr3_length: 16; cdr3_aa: CASRTGTGLNTGELFF
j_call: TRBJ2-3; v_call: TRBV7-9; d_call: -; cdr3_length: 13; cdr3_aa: CASSFAPLDTQYF
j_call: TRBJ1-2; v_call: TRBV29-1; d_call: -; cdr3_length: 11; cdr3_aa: CSVELQDGYTF
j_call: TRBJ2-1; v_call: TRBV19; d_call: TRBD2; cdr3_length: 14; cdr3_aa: CASIRGSSDNEQFF
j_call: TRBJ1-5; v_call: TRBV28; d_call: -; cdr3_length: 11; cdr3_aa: CASSFAPPQHF
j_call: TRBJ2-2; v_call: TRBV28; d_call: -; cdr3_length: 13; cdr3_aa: CASSFFRIGELFF
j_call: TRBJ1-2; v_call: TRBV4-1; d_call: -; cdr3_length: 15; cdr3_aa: CASSPVGVLSDGYTF
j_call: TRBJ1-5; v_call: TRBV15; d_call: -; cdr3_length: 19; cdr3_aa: CATSRDPTSGPGVLQPQHF
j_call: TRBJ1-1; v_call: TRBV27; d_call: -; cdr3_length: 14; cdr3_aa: CASSSSTGLTEAFF
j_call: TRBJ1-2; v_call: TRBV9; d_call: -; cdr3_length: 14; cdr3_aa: CASSVGGRGNGYTF
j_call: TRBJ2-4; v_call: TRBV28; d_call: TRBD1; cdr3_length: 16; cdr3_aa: CASSATGVLAKNIQYF
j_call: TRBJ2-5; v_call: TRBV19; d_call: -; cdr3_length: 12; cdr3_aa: CASNAGQETQYF
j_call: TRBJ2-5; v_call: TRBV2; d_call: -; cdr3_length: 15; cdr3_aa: CASSSGRGLGETQYF
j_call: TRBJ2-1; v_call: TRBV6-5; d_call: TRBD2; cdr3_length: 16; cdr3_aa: CASSYSVGLAGVEQFF